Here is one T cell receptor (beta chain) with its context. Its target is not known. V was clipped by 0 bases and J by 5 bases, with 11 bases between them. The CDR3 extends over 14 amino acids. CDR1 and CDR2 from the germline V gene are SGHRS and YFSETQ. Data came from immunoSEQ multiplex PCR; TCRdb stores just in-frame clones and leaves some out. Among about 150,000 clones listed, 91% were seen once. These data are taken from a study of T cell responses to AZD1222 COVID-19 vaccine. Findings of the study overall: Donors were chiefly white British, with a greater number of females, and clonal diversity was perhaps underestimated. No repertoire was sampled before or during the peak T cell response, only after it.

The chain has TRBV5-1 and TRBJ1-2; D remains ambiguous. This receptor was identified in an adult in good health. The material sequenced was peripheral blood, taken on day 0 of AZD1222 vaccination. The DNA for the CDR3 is TGCGCCAGCAGCTTGGAGGTGGACGTTTATGGCTACACCTTC. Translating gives CASSLEVDVYGYTF.